Shown below are 15 T cell receptor beta chains from a single sample sequenced in a study of radiotherapy plus CTLA-4 blockade in lung cancer. Method: immunoSEQ multiplex PCR; TCRdb's copy keeps in-frame clones and lacks some. The sample has 70,000 to 95,000 clones; under 85% are singletons. Sequencing used peripheral blood, obtained from a patient treated with radiotherapy plus ipilimumab. The receptors were sampled from a human donor with non-small cell lung cancer that progressed on radiotherapy plus ipilimumab.

V and J are TRBV5-4 and TRBJ1-5; D gene ambiguous. The CDR3 sequence is 13 residues long. V lost 4 bases to trimming and J lost 10 bases, with 15 bases between them. Germline V gives CDR1 SGHNT, CDR2 YYREEE (reference sequence). This CDR3 is CASSPTLGSPQHF. The CDR3 DNA follows: TGTGCCAGCAGCCCGACGCTTGGGTCACCCCAGCATTTT. Based on the CDR3 plus reference TRBV5-4 and TRBJ1-5, the full variable domain is ETGVTQSPTHLIKTRGQQVTLRCSSQSGHNTVSWYQQALGQGPQFIFQYYREEENGRGNFPPRFSGLQFPNYSSELNVNALELDDSALYLCASSPTLGSPQHFGDGTRLSIL.

The chain combines TRBV27 with TRBJ2-1; 9 bases align to TRBD2. The germline V gene has CDR1 MNHEY and CDR2 SMNVEV (reference sequence). The CDR3 totals 17 residues. Germline trimming cut 0 bases from V and 8 bases from J; bases unmatched to any gene: 11. The CDR3 DNA reads as TGTGCCAGCAGTTTATCGGGCGGGAGGGCGGCGGGGCATGAGCAGTTCTTC. This sequence encodes CASSLSGGRAAGHEQFF.

The chain employs TRBV10-3 and TRBJ2-5, with D possibly matching TRBD2 (5 bases). Germline CDR1 reads ENHRY; CDR2 reads SYGVKD. The V end was cut by 0 bases, the J end by 5 bases, with 10 bases between. The CDR3 sequence is 14 residues long. The CDR3 loop is CAISESGGEETQYF. For the CDR3, the DNA is TGTGCCATCAGTGAGTCAGGAGGCGAGGAGACCCAGTACTTC.

The chain employs TRBV11-3 and TRBJ2-2, with D maybe TRBD1 (6 bases). Germline V lookup: CDR1 SGHNT, CDR2 YENEEA. V gave up 5 bases and J gave up 6 bases, with 13 bases separating them. The length of the CDR3 is 14 residues. This chain's CDR3 is CASSPQGSPGELFF. CDR3 coding DNA: TGTGCCAGCAGCCCGCAGGGGTCCCCCGGGGAGCTGTTTTTT. The full variable domain, its missing parts supplied by reference TRBV11-3 and TRBJ2-2, is EAGVVQSPRYKIIEKKQPVAFWCNPISGHNTLYWYLQNLGQGPELLIRYENEEAVDDSQLPKDRFSAERLKGVDSTLKIQPAELGDSAVYLCASSPQGSPGELFFGEGSRLTVL.

The CDR3 DNA reads as TGTGCCAGCAGTAAGGACATCTACGAGCAGTACTTC. Its translation is CASSKDIYEQYF. The genes are TRBV2 and TRBJ2-7; TRBD1 is a possible D gene (5 bases). The CDR3 totals 12 residues. Deletions cut 5 bases from V and 3 bases from J, with 8 bases between. In germline, CDR1 is SNHLY, CDR2 FYNNEI.

This chain connects TRBV5-1 to TRBJ2-3, with D possibly being TRBD1 (6 bases). Germline V gene data show CDR1 as SGHRS and CDR2 as YFSETQ. This CDR3 comprises 15 residues. V was trimmed by 2 bases and J by 5 bases, leaving 15 bases between them. The CDR3 DNA reads TGCGCCAGCAGCTTTGACGGGGTAGGGGGAGATACGCAGTATTTT. Its protein product is CASSFDGVGGDTQYF.

V gene TRBV5-1 combines with J gene TRBJ2-5; TRBD2 matches 7 bases. CDR1 and CDR2 (germline): SGHRS, YFSETQ. The CDR3 runs to 14 residues. The J segment lost 4 bases and the V segment lost 0 bases, leaving 3 bases of the junction unmatched. This chain's CDR3 is CASSLGGGRETQYF. Here the CDR3 DNA reads TGCGCCAGCAGCTTGGGTGGCGGGAGAGAGACCCAGTACTTC.

V gene TRBV13 combines with J gene TRBJ1-4; TRBD1 might be the D (5 bases). Between the trimmed V and J ends, which lost 2 bases and 3 bases, there was a span of 13 bases. Germline V gene data show CDR1 as PRHDT and CDR2 as FYEKMQ (reference sequence). This CDR3 has 16 residues. The CDR3 DNA reads as TGTGCCAGCAGCTTATGGGGAGAGGGGTCTAATGAAAAACTGTTTTTT. This sequence encodes CASSLWGEGSNEKLFF.

The sample holds one count of this clone. This sequence joins TRBV5-1 and TRBJ1-2, with D unclear. Germline V gene lookup returns CDR1 SGHRS and CDR2 YFSETQ. The V end was cut by 0 bases, the J end by 1 base, with 4 bases between. The CDR3 runs to 13 residues. The CDR3 sequence is CASSLGGNYGYTF. The CDR3 DNA follows: TGCGCCAGCAGCTTGGGAGGTAACTATGGCTACACCTTC. Full variable domain (missing parts from reference TRBV5-1 and TRBJ1-2): KAGVTQTPRYLIKTRGQQVTLSCSPISGHRSVSWYQQTPGQGLQFLFEYFSETQRNKGNFPGRFSGRQFSNSRSEMNVSTLELGDSALYLCASSLGGNYGYTFGSGTRLTVV.

The V call is TRBV29-1, the J call TRBJ2-2; 10 bases fit TRBD2. After removal of 7 bases from V and 7 bases from J, the junction contained 15 bases not matched to a gene. The CDR3 length is 16 residues. Per the germline V gene, CDR1 is SQVTM and CDR2 is ANQGSEA. The DNA of the CDR3 is TGCAGCGCCCATCTAGCGGGGGCCCCCTCGATCGGGGAGCTGTTTTTT. Translated, it gives CSAHLAGAPSIGELFF.

This clone was seen only a few times. The chain carries TRBV15 and TRBJ1-2; D may be TRBD1 (5 bases). V was pared by 0 bases and J by 5 bases, with 10 bases between. CDR1 and CDR2 from the germline V gene are LNHNV and YYDKDF (reference sequence). This CDR3 has 14 amino acids. CDR3 bases: TGTGCCACCAGCAGAGATCGACAGACGTATGGCTACACCTTC. It translates to CATSRDRQTYGYTF. Supplemented by reference TRBV15 and TRBJ1-2, the full variable domain reads DAMVIQNPRYQVTQFGKPVTLSCSQTLNHNVMYWYQQKSSQAPKLLFHYYDKDFNNEADTPDNFQSRRPNTSFCFLDIRSPGLGDTAMYLCATSRDRQTYGYTFGSGTRLTVV.

V is TRBV5-6 and J is TRBJ1-2; 7 nucleotides match TRBD1. Germline V gene lookup returns CDR1 SGHDT and CDR2 YYEEEE. V gave up 2 bases and J gave up 0 bases; unmatched junction bases: 7. The CDR3 length is 16 residues. The CDR3 reads CASSLTGTATNYGYTF. The CDR3 nucleotides read TGTGCCAGCAGCTTAACCGGGACAGCCACTAACTATGGCTACACCTTC.

This clone was observed a few times. The chain combines TRBV29-1 with TRBJ2-1; TRBD2 matches 13 bases. The CDR3 has 14 residues. Germline lookup yields CDR1 SQVTM and CDR2 ANQGSEA. Trimming removed 6 bases from V and 9 bases from J; junction bases left unmatched: 8. CDR3 loop: CSVLLAGGPREQFF. Written as DNA, the CDR3 is TGCAGCGTCTTACTAGCGGGAGGGCCGCGTGAGCAGTTCTTC.

The chain joins TRBV7-9 to TRBJ2-1, with 12 bases lining up with TRBD2. V was pared by 7 bases and J by 9 bases, with 10 bases of the junction left unmatched. The CDR3 extends over 15 amino acids. CDR1 SEHNR and CDR2 FQNEAQ come from the germline V gene (reference sequence). CDR3 region: CASILLAGGPTEQFF. The CDR3 nucleotides are TGTGCCAGCATCCTACTAGCGGGGGGCCCCACTGAGCAGTTCTTC. Full variable domain (missing parts from reference TRBV7-9 and TRBJ2-1): DTGVSQNPRHKITKRGQNVTFRCDPISEHNRLYWYRQTLGQGPEFLTYFQNEAQLEKSRLLSDRFSAERPKGSFSTLEIQRTEQGDSAMYLCASILLAGGPTEQFFGPGTRLTVL.

This chain connects TRBV19 to TRBJ2-7; possibly TRBD1 for D (6 bases). Trimming shortened V by 3 bases and J by 2 bases, and 8 bases separated the two germline ends. The CDR3 runs 13 residues. Germline CDR1 and CDR2: LNHDA and SQIVND (reference sequence). The DNA for the CDR3 is TGTGCCAGTAGTATTACAGGGACCTACGAGCAGTACTTC. Protein product: CASSITGTYEQYF.